Each of the 23 T cell receptor beta chains below was sequenced from the same sample in a study of T cell clonality in common variable immunodeficiency. The study's findings and limits: Common variable immunodeficiency TCR beta sequences reportedly had fewer deletions and N-nucleotide insertions.

Sequenced by immunoSEQ multiplex PCR; TCRdb stores in-frame clones only, minus some. The sample totals more than 6,500 clones. Which antigens these TCRs recognize remains unknown. Sequencing was performed on peripheral blood mononuclear cells. The receptors derive from a human donor with common variable immunodeficiency.

A word on this clone: The read stops 3 residues short of the end of the CDR3; the missing end is completed from the germline J gene. The chain combines TRBV6-2 or TRBV6-3 with TRBJ1-5; maybe TRBD1 (5 bases). Trimming stripped 6 bases from V and 2 bases from J, with 14 bases between. The CDR3 spans 15 residues. CDR1 and CDR2 from the germline V gene are MNHEY and SVGEGT. Partial CDR3 DNA: TGTGCCAGCAGGGATTTGGCGGGGGGCAATCAGCCC. Translated: CASRDLAGGNQP. The whole CDR3 region reads CASRDLAGGNQPQHF.

A note on this clone: The sequenced fragment ends 3 residues before the CDR3 boundary, so the rest is inferred from the germline J gene. The chain combines TRBV6-2 or TRBV6-3 with TRBJ1-6; the D gene is possibly TRBD1 (6 bases). V lost 6 bases, J lost 8 bases, and 8 bases lay in between. Germline loops: CDR1 MNHEY, CDR2 SVGEGT. The CDR3 is made up of 12 amino acids. The CDR3 sequence is CASSRTDSPLHF. Partial CDR3 DNA: TGTGCCAGCAGCCGGACAGATTCACCC.

In the case of this clone: The read falls 3 residues short of the CDR3 end, and the missing part is taken from the germline J gene. This chain links TRBV19 with TRBJ1-1; 7 bases fit TRBD1. The CDR3 length is 13 residues. V shed 7 bases, J shed 5 bases, and the junction held 7 bases outside the gene matches. Looked up from germline, CDR1 is LNHDA and CDR2 is SQIVND (reference sequence). Incomplete CDR3 DNA: TGTGCCAGTACCAAGCAACAGGGGACTGAA. It codes for CASTKQQGTE. The whole CDR3 reads CASTKQQGTEAFF.

Concerning this clone itself: The observed sequence ends 3 residues before the CDR3 terminus, with the missing tail filled in from the germline J gene. The chain employs TRBV19 and TRBJ2-3, with 9 bases that match TRBD2. From germline, CDR1 is LNHDA and CDR2 SQIVND (reference sequence). V shed 1 base and J 6 bases; nucleotides not matched to a gene: 5. The CDR3 length is 15 residues. CDR3 in amino acids: CASSIGLAGMDTQYF. The sequenced part of the CDR3 DNA is TGTGCCAGTAGTATAGGTCTAGCGGGGATGGATACG.

As concerns this clone: The DNA ends 3 residues before the CDR3 does, and the rest of the CDR3 is filled in from the germline J gene. V is TRBV18 and J is TRBJ2-1; unclear D gene. This CDR3 region has 13 residues. V shed 0 bases and J shed 4 bases, with 4 bases lying between them. In germline, CDR1 is KGHSH, CDR2 LQKENI. CDR3 bases read: TGTGCCAGCTCACCACCGAGGTACAATGAG. Its protein product is CASSPPRYNE. The complete CDR3 sequence is CASSPPRYNEQFF.

Notes on this clone: The read stops 3 residues short of the end of the CDR3; the missing end is completed from the germline J gene. This rearrangement joins TRBV20-1 to TRBJ1-5, with 8 bases that match TRBD1. The CDR3 has 14 residues. V shed 6 bases, J shed 3 bases, and the junction held 7 bases outside the gene matches. From germline, CDR1 is DFQATT and CDR2 SNEGSKA (reference sequence). The CDR3 region is CSAWDRKNNQPQHF. The CDR3 DNA, read in part, is TGCAGTGCCTGGGACAGGAAAAACAATCAGCCC.

In terms of frequency, this clone is medium-sized (0.01 to 0.1%). The CDR3 end falls 3 residues outside the read, so it is completed with the germline J gene. This chain links TRBV9 with TRBJ1-2, with 10 bases matching TRBD1. Germline lookup yields CDR1 SGDLS and CDR2 YYNGEE. Trimming removed 1 base from V and 3 bases from J; junction bases left unmatched: 9. The CDR3 length is 17 residues. The CDR3 here is CASSVTRDRGGDYGYTF. Incomplete CDR3 DNA: TGTGCCAGCAGCGTAACCCGGGACAGGGGTGGGGACTATGGC.

This clone shows up as medium-sized by frequency. Read data end 3 residues before the CDR3 end; the end is taken from the germline J gene. V and J are TRBV2 and TRBJ2-5; weak D call: TRBD2 (6 bases). Germline CDR1 and CDR2: SNHLY and FYNNEI. This CDR3 is built from 13 residues. Trimming shortened V by 8 bases and J by 4 bases, and 14 bases separated the two germline ends. The CDR3 loop reads CASRLAEVETQYF. CDR3 DNA, as far as it was read: TGTGCCAGCCGATTAGCGGAGGTAGAGACC. The full variable domain, completed using reference TRBV2 and TRBJ2-5, is EPEVTQTPSHQVTQMGQEVILRCVPISNHLYFYWYRQILGQKVEFLVSFYNNEISEKSEIFDDQFSVERPDGSNFTLKIRSTKLEDSAMYFCASRLAEVETQYFGPGTRLLVL.

Of note for this clone: The read ends 3 residues before the CDR3 terminus; that terminus is restored from the germline J gene. The rearrangement links TRBV19 to TRBJ1-4, with D possibly TRBD1 on 5 matching bases. Germline lookup yields CDR1 LNHDA and CDR2 SQIVND (reference sequence). V lost 9 bases to trimming and J lost 7 bases, with 18 bases between them. The CDR3 is 14 amino acids. CDR3: CASKRRGFAEKLFF. CDR3 DNA (partial): TGTGCCAGCAAAAGGCGGGGGTTCGCTGAAAAA.

In regard to this clone: The read ends 3 residues before the CDR3 terminus; that terminus is restored from the germline J gene. The V gene is TRBV6-1, the J gene TRBJ1-2; D is unclear. Germline loops: CDR1 MNHNS, CDR2 SASEGT. V shed 2 bases and J shed 0 bases, with 10 bases lying between them. The CDR3 consists of 15 residues. CDR3 region: CASSESSVPNYGYTF. The sequenced CDR3 bases are TGTGCCAGCAGTGAATCATCAGTCCCTAACTATGGC.

A remark on this clone: The CDR3 end falls 3 residues outside the read, so it is completed with the germline J gene. The rearrangement uses TRBV7-9 and TRBJ2-3; possible D gene TRBD2, 5 bases. The CDR3 extends over 13 amino acids. CDR1 and CDR2 (germline): SEHNR, FQNEAQ (reference sequence). Deletions cut 3 bases from V and 3 bases from J, with 7 bases between. The chain's CDR3 is CASSLTTTDTQYF. The sequenced part of the CDR3 DNA is TGTGCCAGCAGCTTGACTACTACAGATACG. Complete variable domain (other parts from reference TRBV7-9 and TRBJ2-3): DTGVSQNPRHKITKRGQNVTFRCDPISEHNRLYWYRQTLGQGPEFLTYFQNEAQLEKSRLLSDRFSAERPKGSFSTLEIQRTEQGDSAMYLCASSLTTTDTQYFGPGTRLTVL.

To note about this clone: The read ends 3 residues before the CDR3 terminus; that terminus is restored from the germline J gene. The rearrangement joins TRBV19 to TRBJ2-3; 8 bases fit TRBD1. The CDR3 consists of 16 residues. Germline V CDR1 and CDR2: LNHDA, SQIVND (reference sequence). V lost 4 bases and J lost 1; bases outside the gene matches: 7. The CDR3 bases that were read are TGTGCCAGTAGTACCCGACAGGGGACGGGCACAGATACG. Translating gives CASSTRQGTGTDT. The whole CDR3 protein is CASSTRQGTGTDTQYF. Drawing the rest from reference TRBV19 and TRBJ2-3, the complete variable domain is DGGITQSPKYLFRKEGQNVTLSCEQNLNHDAMYWYRQDPGQGLRLIYYSQIVNDFQKGDIAEGYSVSREKKESFPLTVTSAQKNPTAFYLCASSTRQGTGTDTQYFGPGTRLTVL.

As to this clone: The CDR3 goes on 3 residues after the read ends, and that part is filled in from the germline J gene. The chain is built from TRBV19 and TRBJ1-6; possibly TRBD1 for D (5 bases). V lost 6 bases, J lost 8 bases, and 14 bases lay in between. The germline gives CDR1 LNHDA, CDR2 SQIVND (reference sequence). The CDR3 consists of 14 residues. The sequenced CDR3 bases are TGTGCCAGTAGCAGGAGGGGTGGTGATTCACCC. Its protein is CASSRRGGDSP. In full, the CDR3 is CASSRRGGDSPLHF.

Concerning this clone: Coverage ceases 3 residues before the CDR3 finishes, and the germline J gene fills in the end. The V gene is TRBV7-9, the J gene TRBJ1-2; no firm D call. Germline V gene lookup returns CDR1 SEHNR and CDR2 FQNEAQ (reference sequence). V was pared by 7 bases and J by 1 base, with 7 bases between. This CDR3 comprises 12 residues. The CDR3 spells CASTGDNYGYTF. Incomplete CDR3 DNA: TGTGCCAGCACCGGGGATAACTATGGC. The full variable domain, rest sourced from reference TRBV7-9 and TRBJ1-2, is DTGVSQNPRHKITKRGQNVTFRCDPISEHNRLYWYRQTLGQGPEFLTYFQNEAQLEKSRLLSDRFSAERPKGSFSTLEIQRTEQGDSAMYLCASTGDNYGYTFGSGTRLTVV.

This clone counts as medium-sized by frequency. The sequenced fragment ends 3 residues before the CDR3 boundary, so the rest is inferred from the germline J gene. This sequence joins TRBV20-1 and TRBJ2-5; TRBD2 aligns across 13 bases. V gave up 6 bases and J gave up 1 base; unmatched junction bases: 2. Germline V gene data show CDR1 as DFQATT and CDR2 as SNEGSKA (reference sequence). This CDR3 has 14 residues. Incomplete CDR3 DNA: TGCAGTGCAGGGACTAGCGGGACCCAAGAGACC. It specifies CSAGTSGTQET. The whole CDR3 sequence is CSAGTSGTQETQYF.

In the case of this clone: The CDR3 end falls 3 residues outside the read, so it is completed with the germline J gene. The rearrangement links TRBV30 to TRBJ2-5; 10 bases align to TRBD1. This CDR3 has 15 residues. With V trimmed by 3 bases and J by 5 bases, 9 bases remained unmatched. Germline V CDR1 and CDR2: GTSNPN, SVGIG (reference sequence). The CDR3 DNA, read in part, is TGTGCCTGGAGGAAATTGGGACAGGGGAGGGAGACC. It specifies CAWRKLGQGRET. The entire CDR3 protein reads CAWRKLGQGRETQYF.

This clone shows up as medium-sized by frequency. Coverage ceases 3 residues before the CDR3 finishes, and the germline J gene fills in the end. V usage is TRBV18 and J usage is TRBJ2-3; 8 nucleotides match TRBD1. Germline CDR1 is KGHSH and CDR2 is LQKENI. The CDR3 has 14 residues. Losses at the gene ends were 1 base for V and 4 bases for J; bases not matched to a gene: 1. The part of the CDR3 DNA that was read is TGTGCCAGCTCACCACAACAGGGGGCAGATACG. Translating it yields CASSPQQGADT. The CDR3, in full, reads CASSPQQGADTQYF.

About this clone: With the read ending 3 residues before the CDR3 end, the germline J gene is used to fill in that end. V and J are TRBV29-1 and TRBJ2-7, with D uncertain. CDR3 length: 14 amino acids. The germline V and J ends were trimmed by 5 bases and 5 bases, with 19 bases remaining between them. Germline-derived CDR1 and CDR2 are SQVTM and ANQGSEA. CDR3 DNA (partial): TGCAGCGTTTTATTTTCCAGTAGGGCCCACGAG. Its translation is CSVLFSSRAHE. The CDR3 in its entirety is CSVLFSSRAHEQYF.

By frequency, this clone is medium-sized. The missing CDR3 end, 3 residues past where the read stops, is filled in from the germline J gene. The chain uses TRBV19 and TRBJ2-1; 9 positions agree with TRBD2. The junction had 7 bases not matched to a gene; V was cut back by 4 bases and J by 3 bases. Germline-derived CDR1 and CDR2 are LNHDA and SQIVND (reference sequence). The CDR3 consists of 16 residues. CDR3 DNA, as far as it was read: TGTGCCAGTAGTAAACCGGGCGGGAGGGACTACAATGAG. It encodes CASSKPGGRDYNE. The CDR3 reads in full as CASSKPGGRDYNEQFF.

As to this clone: The read falls 3 residues short of the CDR3 end, and the missing part is taken from the germline J gene. The V gene is TRBV11-2, the J gene TRBJ1-3, with 8 bases identical to TRBD1. V was pared by 2 bases and J by 2 bases, with 2 bases of the junction left unmatched. Germline CDR1 SGHAT, CDR2 FQNNGV. This CDR3 has 15 amino acids. The covered CDR3 bases are TGTGCCAGCAGCTTAACAGGGGGGACTGGAAACACC. Translation: CASSLTGGTGNT. The CDR3 reads in full as CASSLTGGTGNTIYF.

Here the CDR3 reads CASSIQGNIQYF. CDR3 DNA, as far as it was read: TGTGCCAGTAGTATACAGGGAAACATT. The rearrangement links TRBV19 to TRBJ2-4, with D tentatively TRBD1 (5 bases). Read sequence stops 3 residues before the CDR3 end, and the germline J gene provides the missing end. CDR3 size: 12 residues. Trimming left V 2 bases short and J 6 bases short, with 5 bases between. Germline V gene data show CDR1 as LNHDA and CDR2 as SQIVND (reference sequence).

On this clone itself: The CDR3 goes on 3 residues after the read ends, and that part is filled in from the germline J gene. V is TRBV7-2 and J is TRBJ1-3, with D possibly matching TRBD1 (6 bases). Trimming removed 4 bases at V and 2 bases at J, with 9 bases between. The CDR3 is 14 residues long. The germline V gene encodes CDR1 SGHTA and CDR2 FQGNSA. This CDR3 reads CASSSQGTGNTIYF. CDR3 DNA (partial): TGTGCCAGCAGCTCACAGGGAACTGGAAACACC.

Points on this clone: The sequenced fragment ends 3 residues before the CDR3 boundary, so the rest is inferred from the germline J gene. V and J are TRBV20-1 and TRBJ2-5; TRBD2 is a possible D gene (5 bases). Germline values: CDR1 DFQATT, CDR2 SNEGSKA (reference sequence). V lost 0 bases, J lost 1 base, and 9 bases lay in between. This CDR3 has 14 amino acids. The CDR3 bases that were read are TGCAGTGCTAGAGACATAGCGTCCCAAGAGACC. It codes for CSARDIASQET. The entire CDR3 is CSARDIASQETQYF.